The 14 T cell receptor beta chains reported below all come from one sample, sequenced in a study of blood T cell repertoires in COVID-19. Clones were sequenced by immunoSEQ multiplex PCR, and TCRdb holds only the in-frame ones, with some missing. The table includes 180,000 or so clones, about 80% detected once. The sequenced sample was PBMCs or T cells enriched from blood (not recorded which). These receptors all come from a man aged 40-50 years who had recovered from COVID-19.

The chain couples TRBV28 to TRBJ2-2, with TRBD2 matching over 8 bases. Germline V gene lookup returns CDR1 MDHEN and CDR2 SYDVKM. Trimming at V came to 5 bases and at J to 2 bases, leaving 10 bases not matched to a gene. The CDR3 consists of 17 residues. The CDR3 bases are TGTGCCAGCAGTCCCTCCGGGAGGGGTCTTAACACCGGGGAGCTGTTTTTT. It is translated as CASSPSGRGLNTGELFF. Variable domain in full (rest from reference TRBV28 and TRBJ2-2): DVKVTQSSRYLVKRTGEKVFLECVQDMDHENMFWYRQDPGLGLRLIYFSYDVKMKEKGDIPEGYSVSREKKERFSLILESASTNQTSMYLCASSPSGRGLNTGELFFGEGSRLTVL.

The CDR3 coding sequence is TGTGCCAGCCGGGGGGGGTCCCAAGAGACCCAGTACTTC. It encodes CASRGGSQETQYF. V gene TRBV11-3 combines with J gene TRBJ2-5; TRBD2 matches at 8 bases. This CDR3 has 13 amino acids. Per germline, CDR1 SGHNT and CDR2 YENEEA. V lost 8 bases to trimming and J lost 1 base; unmatched junction nucleotides: 3.

This rearrangement joins TRBV4-1 to TRBJ2-2; D not resolved. The CDR3 contains 18 residues. Trimming shortened V by 0 bases and J by 9 bases, and 23 bases separated the two germline ends. CDR1 and CDR2 (germline): MGHRA, YSYEKL. CDR3 sequence: CASSQEAFKTALPRELFF. Written as DNA, the CDR3 is TGCGCCAGCAGCCAAGAAGCGTTTAAGACTGCTCTCCCCCGGGAGCTGTTTTTT.

The rearrangement links TRBV7-9 to TRBJ1-1, with TRBD1 matching over 7 bases. Germline V lookup: CDR1 SEHNR, CDR2 FQNEAQ (reference sequence). The length of the CDR3 is 14 residues. J lost 0 bases, V lost 8 bases, and 6 bases had no gene match. The CDR3 DNA reads as TGTGCCAGCTCGGTGACAGGGATGAACACTGAAGCTTTCTTT. This sequence encodes CASSVTGMNTEAFF. Using reference TRBV7-9 and TRBJ1-1 for the parts outside the CDR3, the full variable domain is DTGVSQNPRHKITKRGQNVTFRCDPISEHNRLYWYRQTLGQGPEFLTYFQNEAQLEKSRLLSDRFSAERPKGSFSTLEIQRTEQGDSAMYLCASSVTGMNTEAFFGQGTRLTVV.

This rearrangement joins TRBV5-1 to TRBJ1-3; 7 nucleotides agree with TRBD1. With V trimmed by 4 bases and J by 4 bases, 5 bases remained unmatched. CDR3 length equals 14 residues. CDR1 is SGHRS, CDR2 YFSETQ, per germline. The CDR3 loop reads CASSLPDRGNTIYF. In nucleotides, the CDR3 is TGCGCCAGCAGCCTGCCGGACAGGGGAAACACCATATATTTT. Full variable domain (rest looked up from reference TRBV5-1 and TRBJ1-3): KAGVTQTPRYLIKTRGQQVTLSCSPISGHRSVSWYQQTPGQGLQFLFEYFSETQRNKGNFPGRFSGRQFSNSRSEMNVSTLELGDSALYLCASSLPDRGNTIYFGEGSWLTVV.

The rearrangement links TRBV11-2 to TRBJ2-5; tentatively, D is TRBD2 (5 bases). This CDR3 comprises 13 residues. V shed 7 bases and J shed 2 bases, with 11 bases lying between them. Per the germline V gene, CDR1 is SGHAT and CDR2 is FQNNGV. The CDR3 here is CASTAGLQETQYF. CDR3 DNA sequence: TGTGCCAGCACCGCCGGACTTCAAGAGACCCAGTACTTC.

The V gene is TRBV19, the J gene TRBJ1-5; 10 bases are shared with TRBD1. Germline CDR1 and CDR2: LNHDA and SQIVND (reference sequence). The length of the CDR3 is 15 residues. The V and J ends lost 3 bases and 7 bases, in that order; junction bases with no gene match: 6. The CDR3 region has the DNA TGTGCCAGTAGTATGGGACAGGGGCGGGGGCAGCCCCAGCATTTT. Its translation: CASSMGQGRGQPQHF.

The rearrangement joins TRBV5-4 to TRBJ2-5; 7 nucleotides agree with TRBD1. Germline CDR1 is SGHNT and CDR2 is YYREEE (reference sequence). The CDR3 is 15 residues long. Germline trimming cut 0 bases from V and 4 bases from J; bases unmatched to any gene: 6. CDR3 in amino acids: CASSLEGGEGETQYF. The DNA of the CDR3 is TGTGCCAGCAGCTTGGAAGGGGGCGAGGGAGAGACCCAGTACTTC.

This sequence joins TRBV6-4 and TRBJ2-6; D not certain. The CDR3 spans 16 residues. Germline V lookup: CDR1 MRHNA, CDR2 SNTAGT. The germline V and J ends were trimmed by 3 bases and 0 bases, with 9 bases remaining between them. The CDR3 bases are TGTGCCAGCAGTGAAGGCGGTCTCTCTGGGGCCAACGTCCTGACTTTC. This sequence encodes CASSEGGLSGANVLTF.

This chain uses TRBV6-1 with TRBJ1-2, with 7 positions matching TRBD1. With 3 bases clipped from V and 2 bases from J, the junction kept 12 bases outside the gene matches. CDR3 length equals 17 residues. CDR1 and CDR2 (germline): MNHNS, SASEGT. The CDR3 DNA is TGTGCCAGCAGTGAGTTCCGACAGGGACTGAGCAACTATGGCTACACCTTC. Translating gives CASSEFRQGLSNYGYTF.

The gene calls are TRBV6-1 and TRBJ2-1; 9 bases match TRBD2. There are 16 residues in the CDR3. CDR1 is MNHNS, CDR2 SASEGT, per germline. V shed 2 bases, J shed 4 bases, and the junction held 6 bases outside the gene matches. The CDR3 DNA is TGTGCCAGCAGTGAACTGGGACTAGCTGTATACAATGAGCAGTTCTTC. Its protein product is CASSELGLAVYNEQFF.

A word on this clone: This same CDR3 is encoded by further DNA sequences in the sample. J is TRBJ1-2 and V is TRBV18, with a tentative D call TRBD1 (6 bases). Trimming removed 0 bases at V and 4 bases at J, with 6 bases between. This CDR3 has 13 residues. Germline CDR1 KGHSH, CDR2 LQKENI. The CDR3 here is CASSPPGGYGYTF. For the CDR3, the DNA is TGTGCCAGCTCACCACCAGGGGGCTATGGCTACACCTTC.

This clone was detected only once. V usage is TRBV5-1 and J usage is TRBJ1-1, with D possibly being TRBD1 (5 bases). The CDR3 has 16 amino acids. V was trimmed by 4 bases and J by 5 bases, leaving 21 bases between them. Germline CDR1 and CDR2: SGHRS and YFSETQ. The CDR3 protein is CASSPLISGRGTEAFF. CDR3 sequence (DNA): TGCGCCAGCAGCCCATTAATTTCAGGGCGGGGTACTGAAGCTTTCTTT.

CDR3 region: CASSLAGVIYGYTF. In DNA, the CDR3 is TGTGCCAGCAGCTTAGCGGGGGTGATCTATGGCTACACCTTC. The chain joins TRBV13 to TRBJ1-2; D might be TRBD1 (5 bases). The germline CDR1 and CDR2 sequences are PRHDT and FYEKMQ (reference sequence). V was trimmed by 1 base and J by 4 bases, leaving 10 bases between them. This CDR3 is built from 14 residues. Full variable domain (rest looked up from reference TRBV13 and TRBJ1-2): AAGVIQSPRHLIKEKRETATLKCYPIPRHDTVYWYQQGPGQDPQFLISFYEKMQSDKGSIPDRFSAQQFSDYHSELNMSSLELGDSALYFCASSLAGVIYGYTFGSGTRLTVV.